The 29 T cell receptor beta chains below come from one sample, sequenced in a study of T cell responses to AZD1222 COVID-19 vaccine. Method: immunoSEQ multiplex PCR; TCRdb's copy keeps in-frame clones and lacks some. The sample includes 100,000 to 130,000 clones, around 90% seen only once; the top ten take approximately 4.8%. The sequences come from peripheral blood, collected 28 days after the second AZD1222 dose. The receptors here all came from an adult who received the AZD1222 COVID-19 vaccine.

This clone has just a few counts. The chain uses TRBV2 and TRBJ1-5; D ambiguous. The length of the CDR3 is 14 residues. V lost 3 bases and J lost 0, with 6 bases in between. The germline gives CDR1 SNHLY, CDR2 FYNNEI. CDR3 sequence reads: CASSDVGSNQPQHF. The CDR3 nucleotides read TGTGCCAGCAGTGATGTGGGTAGCAATCAGCCCCAGCATTTT.

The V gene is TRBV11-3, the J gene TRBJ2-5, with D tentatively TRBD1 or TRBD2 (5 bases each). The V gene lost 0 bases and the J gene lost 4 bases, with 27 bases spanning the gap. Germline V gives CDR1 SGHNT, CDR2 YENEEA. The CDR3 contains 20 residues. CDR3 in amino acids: CASSLDIGQGRSIEGETQYF. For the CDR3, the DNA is TGTGCCAGCAGCTTAGATATCGGGCAGGGTCGAAGCATTGAGGGAGAGACCCAGTACTTC.

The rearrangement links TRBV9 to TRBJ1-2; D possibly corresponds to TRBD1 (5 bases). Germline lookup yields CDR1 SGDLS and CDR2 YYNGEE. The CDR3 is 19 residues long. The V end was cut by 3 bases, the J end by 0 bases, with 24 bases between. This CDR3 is CASSAGDGTYGGTNYGYTF. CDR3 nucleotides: TGTGCCAGCAGCGCGGGCGATGGGACTTATGGCGGGACTAACTATGGCTACACCTTC.

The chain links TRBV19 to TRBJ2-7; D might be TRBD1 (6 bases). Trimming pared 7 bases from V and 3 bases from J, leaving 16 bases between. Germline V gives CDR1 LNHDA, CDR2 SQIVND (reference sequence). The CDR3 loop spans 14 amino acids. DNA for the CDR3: TGTGCCAGTACCCCGACAGGCTACAACTACGAGCAGTACTTC. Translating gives CASTPTGYNYEQYF.

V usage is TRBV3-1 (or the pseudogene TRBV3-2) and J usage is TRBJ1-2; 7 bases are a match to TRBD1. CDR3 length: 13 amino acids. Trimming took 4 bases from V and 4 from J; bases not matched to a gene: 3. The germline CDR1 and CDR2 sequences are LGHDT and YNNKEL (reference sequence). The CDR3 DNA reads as TGTGCCAGCAGCCTGGACAGGATCTATGGCTACACCTTC. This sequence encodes CASSLDRIYGYTF.

In nucleotides, the CDR3 is TGTGCCAGCAGGCTGCGGGGGGGTCGGGGTGGAAACACCATATATTTT. Residues: CASRLRGGRGGNTIYF. This chain links TRBV6-4 with TRBJ1-3; D perhaps matches TRBD1 (5 bases). The germline V gene has CDR1 MRHNA and CDR2 SNTAGT. CDR3 length equals 16 residues. V was pared by 6 bases and J by 3 bases, with 18 bases between.

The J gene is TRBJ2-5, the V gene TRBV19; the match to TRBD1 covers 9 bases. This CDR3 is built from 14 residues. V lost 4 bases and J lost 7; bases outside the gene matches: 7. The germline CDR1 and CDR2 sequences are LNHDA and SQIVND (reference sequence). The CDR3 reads CASSSDRGGGTQYF. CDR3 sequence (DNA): TGTGCCAGTAGTAGCGACAGGGGGGGCGGGACCCAGTACTTC.

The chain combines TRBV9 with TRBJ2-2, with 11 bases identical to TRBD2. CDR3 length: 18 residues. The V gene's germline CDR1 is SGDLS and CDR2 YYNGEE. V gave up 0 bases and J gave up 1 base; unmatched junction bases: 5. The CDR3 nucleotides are TGTGCCAGCAGCGTAGTTCCTAGCGGGGGGCTGAACACCGGGGAGCTGTTTTTT. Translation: CASSVVPSGGLNTGELFF.

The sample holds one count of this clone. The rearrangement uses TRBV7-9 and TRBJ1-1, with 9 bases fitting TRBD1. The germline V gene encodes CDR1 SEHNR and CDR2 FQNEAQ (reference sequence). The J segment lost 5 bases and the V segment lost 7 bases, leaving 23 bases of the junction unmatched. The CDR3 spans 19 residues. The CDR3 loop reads CASTQRTPGQGNNRTEAFF. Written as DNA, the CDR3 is TGTGCCAGCACCCAGAGGACCCCGGGACAGGGAAACAATAGGACTGAAGCTTTCTTT.

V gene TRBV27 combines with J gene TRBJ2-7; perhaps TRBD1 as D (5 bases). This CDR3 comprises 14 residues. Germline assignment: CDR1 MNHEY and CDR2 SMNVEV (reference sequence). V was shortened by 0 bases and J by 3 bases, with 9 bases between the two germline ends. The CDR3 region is CASSLSSTVYEQYF. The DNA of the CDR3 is TGTGCCAGCAGTTTATCTTCGACAGTCTACGAGCAGTACTTC.

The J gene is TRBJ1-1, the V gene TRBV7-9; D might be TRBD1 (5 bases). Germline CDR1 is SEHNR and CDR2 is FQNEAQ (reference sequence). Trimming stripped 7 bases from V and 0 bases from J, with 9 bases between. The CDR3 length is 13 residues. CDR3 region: CASKGAMNTEAFF. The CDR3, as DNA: TGTGCCAGCAAAGGGGCCATGAACACTGAAGCTTTCTTT.

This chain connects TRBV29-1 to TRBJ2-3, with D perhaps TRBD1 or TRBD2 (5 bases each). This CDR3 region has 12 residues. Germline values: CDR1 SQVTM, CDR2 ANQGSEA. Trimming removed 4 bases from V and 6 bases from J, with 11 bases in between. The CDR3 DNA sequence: TGCAGCGTTGGGGACCCGCCCGATACGCAGTATTTT. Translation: CSVGDPPDTQYF.

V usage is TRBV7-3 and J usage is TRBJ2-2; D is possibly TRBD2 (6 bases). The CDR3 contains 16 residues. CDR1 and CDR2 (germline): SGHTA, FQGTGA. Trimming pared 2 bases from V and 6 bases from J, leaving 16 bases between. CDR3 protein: CASSLPPGGAPGELFF. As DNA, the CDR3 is TGTGCCAGCAGCTTACCCCCAGGAGGGGCCCCCGGGGAGCTGTTTTTT.

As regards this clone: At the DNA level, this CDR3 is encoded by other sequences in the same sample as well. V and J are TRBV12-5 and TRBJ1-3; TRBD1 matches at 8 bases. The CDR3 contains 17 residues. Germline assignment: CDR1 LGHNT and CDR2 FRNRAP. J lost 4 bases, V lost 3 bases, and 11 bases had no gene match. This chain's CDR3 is CASGFLLQGARGNTIYF. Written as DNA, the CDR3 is TGTGCTAGTGGTTTCCTCCTGCAGGGGGCGAGGGGAAACACCATATATTTT.

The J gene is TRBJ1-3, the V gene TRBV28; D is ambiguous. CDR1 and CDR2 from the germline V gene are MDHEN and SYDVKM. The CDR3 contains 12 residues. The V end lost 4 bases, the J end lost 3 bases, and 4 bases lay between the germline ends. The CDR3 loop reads CASSYGGNTIYF. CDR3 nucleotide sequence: TGTGCCAGCAGTTATGGTGGAAACACCATATATTTT.

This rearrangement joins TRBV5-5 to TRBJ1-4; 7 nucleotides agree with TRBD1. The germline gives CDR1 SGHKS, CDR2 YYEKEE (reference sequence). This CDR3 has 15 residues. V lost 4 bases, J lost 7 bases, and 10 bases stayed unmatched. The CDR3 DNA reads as TGTGCCAGCAGCACCCTGACAGGGCCGGGTGAAAAACTGTTTTTT. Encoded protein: CASSTLTGPGEKLFF.

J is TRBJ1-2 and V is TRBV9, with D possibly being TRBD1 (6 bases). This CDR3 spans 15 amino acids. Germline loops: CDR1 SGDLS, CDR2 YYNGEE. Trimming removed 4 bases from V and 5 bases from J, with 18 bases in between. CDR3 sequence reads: CASSTGREGSYGYTF. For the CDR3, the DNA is TGTGCCAGCAGCACAGGGAGGGAGGGGTCGTATGGCTACACCTTC.

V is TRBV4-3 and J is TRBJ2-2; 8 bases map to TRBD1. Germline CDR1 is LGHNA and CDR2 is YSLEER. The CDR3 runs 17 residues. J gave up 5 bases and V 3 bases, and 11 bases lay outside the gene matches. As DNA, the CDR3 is TGCGCCAGCAGCCAGGTGCCCGGACAGGGTCGGACCGGGGAGCTGTTTTTT. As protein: CASSQVPGQGRTGELFF.

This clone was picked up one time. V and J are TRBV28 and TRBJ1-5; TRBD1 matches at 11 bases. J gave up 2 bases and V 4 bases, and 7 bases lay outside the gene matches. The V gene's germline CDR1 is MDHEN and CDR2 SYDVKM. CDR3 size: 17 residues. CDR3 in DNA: TGTGCCAGCAGTTCGGGACAGGGGGTTAAAGGCAATCAGCCCCAGCATTTT. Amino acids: CASSSGQGVKGNQPQHF.

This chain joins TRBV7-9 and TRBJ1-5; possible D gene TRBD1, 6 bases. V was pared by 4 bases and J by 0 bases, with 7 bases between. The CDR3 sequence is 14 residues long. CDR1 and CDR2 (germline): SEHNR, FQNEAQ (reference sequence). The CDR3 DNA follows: TGTGCCAGCAGCTGGGACAATAGCAATCAGCCCCAGCATTTT. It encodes CASSWDNSNQPQHF.

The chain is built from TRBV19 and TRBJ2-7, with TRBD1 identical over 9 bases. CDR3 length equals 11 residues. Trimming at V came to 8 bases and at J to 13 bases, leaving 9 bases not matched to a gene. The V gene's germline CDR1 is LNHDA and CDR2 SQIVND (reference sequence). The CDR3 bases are TGTGCCAGTCGGGGGGACAGGGAGAGCTACTTC. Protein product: CASRGDRESYF. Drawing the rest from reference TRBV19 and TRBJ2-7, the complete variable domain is DGGITQSPKYLFRKEGQNVTLSCEQNLNHDAMYWYRQDPGQGLRLIYYSQIVNDFQKGDIAEGYSVSREKKESFPLTVTSAQKNPTAFYLCASRGDRESYFGPGTRLTVT.

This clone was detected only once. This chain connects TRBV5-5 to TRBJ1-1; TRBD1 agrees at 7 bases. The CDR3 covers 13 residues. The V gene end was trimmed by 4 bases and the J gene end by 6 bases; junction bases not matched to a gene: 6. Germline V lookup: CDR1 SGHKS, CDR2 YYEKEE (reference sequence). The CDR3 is CASSVQGSAEAFF. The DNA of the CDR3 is TGTGCCAGCAGCGTACAGGGGTCGGCTGAAGCTTTCTTT.

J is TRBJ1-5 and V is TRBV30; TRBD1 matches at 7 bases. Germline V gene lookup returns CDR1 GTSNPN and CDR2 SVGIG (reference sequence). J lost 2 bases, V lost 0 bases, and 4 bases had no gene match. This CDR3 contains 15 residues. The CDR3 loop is CAWSVTGAGNQPQHF. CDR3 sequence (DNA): TGTGCCTGGAGTGTAACAGGGGCTGGCAATCAGCCCCAGCATTTT.

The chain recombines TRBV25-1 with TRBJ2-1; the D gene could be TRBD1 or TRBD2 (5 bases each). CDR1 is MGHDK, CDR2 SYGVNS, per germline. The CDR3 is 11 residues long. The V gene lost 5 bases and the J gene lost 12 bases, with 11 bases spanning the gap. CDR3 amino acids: CASSPGTVQFF. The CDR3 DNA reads TGTGCCAGCAGTCCCGGGACGGTGCAGTTCTTC.

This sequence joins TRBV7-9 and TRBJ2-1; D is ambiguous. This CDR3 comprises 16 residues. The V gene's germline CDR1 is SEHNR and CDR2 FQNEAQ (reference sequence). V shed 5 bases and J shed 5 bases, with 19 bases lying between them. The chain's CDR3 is CASSPYGRSFHNEQFF. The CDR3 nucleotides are TGTGCCAGCAGCCCCTATGGGCGGTCATTCCACAATGAGCAGTTCTTC.

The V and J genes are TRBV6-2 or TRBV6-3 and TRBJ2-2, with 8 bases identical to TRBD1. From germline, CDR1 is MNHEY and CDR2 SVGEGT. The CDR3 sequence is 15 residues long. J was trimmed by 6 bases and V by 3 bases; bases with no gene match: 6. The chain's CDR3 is CASSYGQGRPGELFF. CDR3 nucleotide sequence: TGTGCCAGCAGTTATGGACAGGGAAGACCCGGGGAGCTGTTTTTT.

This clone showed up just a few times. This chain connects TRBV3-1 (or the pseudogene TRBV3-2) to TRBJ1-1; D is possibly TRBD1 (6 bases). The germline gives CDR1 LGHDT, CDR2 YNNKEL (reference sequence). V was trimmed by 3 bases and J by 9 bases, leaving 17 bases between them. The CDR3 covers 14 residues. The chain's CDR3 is CASSQESRGAQAFF. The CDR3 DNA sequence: TGTGCCAGCAGCCAGGAGTCGCGGGGGGCGCAAGCTTTCTTT.

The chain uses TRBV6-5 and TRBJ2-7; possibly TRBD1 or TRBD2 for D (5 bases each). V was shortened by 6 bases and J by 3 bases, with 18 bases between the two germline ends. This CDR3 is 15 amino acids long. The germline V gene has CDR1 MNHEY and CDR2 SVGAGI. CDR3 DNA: TGTGCCAGCAGCTCGGCGGGTACAGGTTACTACGAGCAGTACTTC. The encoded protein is CASSSAGTGYYEQYF.

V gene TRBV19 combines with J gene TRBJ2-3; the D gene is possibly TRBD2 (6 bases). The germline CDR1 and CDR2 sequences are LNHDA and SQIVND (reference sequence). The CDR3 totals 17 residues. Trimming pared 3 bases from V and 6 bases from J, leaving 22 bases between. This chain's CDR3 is CASSISQGTLPKDTQYF. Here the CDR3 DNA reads TGTGCCAGTAGTATTTCCCAAGGGACTCTTCCGAAGGATACGCAGTATTTT.